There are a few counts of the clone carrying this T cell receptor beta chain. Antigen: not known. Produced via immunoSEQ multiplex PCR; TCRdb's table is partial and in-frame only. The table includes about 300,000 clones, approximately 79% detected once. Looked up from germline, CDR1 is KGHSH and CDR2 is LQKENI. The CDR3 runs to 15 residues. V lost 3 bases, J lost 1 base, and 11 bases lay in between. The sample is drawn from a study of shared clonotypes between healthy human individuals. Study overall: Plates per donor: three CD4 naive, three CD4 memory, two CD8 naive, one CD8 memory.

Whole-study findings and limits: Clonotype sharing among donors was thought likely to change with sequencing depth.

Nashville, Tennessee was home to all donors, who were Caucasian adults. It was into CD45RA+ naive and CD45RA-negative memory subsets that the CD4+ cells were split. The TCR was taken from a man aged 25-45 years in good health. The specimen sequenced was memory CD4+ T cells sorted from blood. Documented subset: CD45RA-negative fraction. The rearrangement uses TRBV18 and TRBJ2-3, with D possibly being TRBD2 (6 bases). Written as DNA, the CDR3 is TGTGCCAGCTCACCGTGGGACTCAGGCACAGATACGCAGTATTTT. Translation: CASSPWDSGTDTQYF.